This passage covers 10 T cell receptor beta chains from one sample sequenced in a study of T cell responses to AZD1222 COVID-19 vaccine. Clones were sequenced by immunoSEQ multiplex PCR, and TCRdb holds only the in-frame ones, with some missing. Of 58,000 or so clones listed, less than 90% are singletons. Sequencing was performed on peripheral blood, taken on day 0 of AZD1222 vaccination. These receptors were obtained from an adult in good health.

The gene calls are TRBV2 and TRBJ1-2; no firm D call. V was trimmed by 4 bases and J by 5 bases, leaving 14 bases between them. CDR3 length equals 14 residues. The germline V gene encodes CDR1 SNHLY and CDR2 FYNNEI. CDR3 loop: CASSGGNDRYGYTF. In DNA, the CDR3 is TGTGCCAGCAGTGGAGGAAACGACCGGTATGGCTACACCTTC.

The rearrangement joins TRBV10-3 to TRBJ1-2; the D gene is possibly TRBD1 (6 bases). The CDR3 sequence is 10 residues long. Germline V gene data show CDR1 as ENHRY and CDR2 as SYGVKD. The CDR3, as DNA: TGTGCTTCAGGGGACTATGGCTACACCTTC. It encodes CASGDYGYTF.

The chain joins TRBV7-8 to TRBJ1-2; 8 bases agree with TRBD1. The CDR3 sequence is 15 residues long. The V and J ends lost 0 bases and 8 bases, in that order; junction bases with no gene match: 8. Germline V CDR1 and CDR2: SGHVS, FQNEAQ. The CDR3 nucleotides are TGTGCCAGCAGCTTAGCCCGGACAGGGAATGACGGCTACACCTTC. Translation: CASSLARTGNDGYTF.

This clone has ten or more counts. The gene calls are TRBV6-4 and TRBJ1-5; D call uncertain. Germline CDR1 MRHNA, CDR2 SNTAGT. Trimming took off 2 bases at V and 4 bases at J, with 6 bases between the two ends. The CDR3 is 13 amino acids. The CDR3 loop reads CASSDRANQPQHF. CDR3 DNA: TGTGCCAGCAGTGACAGGGCGAATCAGCCCCAGCATTTT.

The genes are TRBV3-1 (or the pseudogene TRBV3-2) and TRBJ1-4; D is unclear. Germline V gene sequence: CDR1 LGHDT, CDR2 YNNKEL (reference sequence). The CDR3 length is 14 residues. The germline V and J ends were trimmed by 5 bases and 7 bases, with 14 bases remaining between them. The CDR3 nucleotides are TGTGCCAGCAGCTACCTTACTCCCCCTGAAAAACTGTTTTTT. Amino acids: CASSYLTPPEKLFF.

The chain couples TRBV19 to TRBJ1-5; D uncertain. From germline, CDR1 is LNHDA and CDR2 SQIVND (reference sequence). CDR3 length equals 13 residues. V gave up 5 bases and J gave up 5 bases, with 10 bases separating them. CDR3 residues: CASSGGTDQPQHF. The CDR3 DNA sequence: TGTGCCAGTAGTGGAGGAACGGATCAGCCCCAGCATTTT.

The CDR3 sequence is CASSPPEQSNSYEQYF. CDR3 bases: TGTGCCAGCTCACCACCTGAGCAGTCGAATTCCTACGAGCAGTACTTC. This rearrangement joins TRBV18 to TRBJ2-7; no firm D call. Germline values: CDR1 KGHSH, CDR2 LQKENI. The CDR3 spans 16 residues. Trimming took 0 bases from V and 1 from J, leaving 13 bases between them.

The V call is TRBV18, the J call TRBJ1-6; D may be TRBD1 (6 bases). The CDR3 is 20 amino acids. From germline, CDR1 is KGHSH and CDR2 LQKENI. The V gene lost 4 bases and the J gene lost 9 bases, with 31 bases spanning the gap. The CDR3 DNA sequence: TGTGCCAGCTCACTGGCCGGGGCAGGGGAGCCTGGTTTACGAAGTTCACCCCTCCACTTT. Amino acids: CASSLAGAGEPGLRSSPLHF.

The table lists this clone with a few counts. This chain joins TRBV6-2 or TRBV6-3 and TRBJ2-7; 10 nucleotides align to TRBD1. V shed 5 bases, J shed 4 bases, and the junction held 5 bases outside the gene matches. Looked up from germline, CDR1 is MNHEY and CDR2 is SVGEGT. CDR3 length: 14 amino acids. The CDR3 DNA reads TGTGCCAGCAGTCCCGGGACAGGGGATTACGAGCAGTACTTC. Amino acids: CASSPGTGDYEQYF.

This chain joins TRBV3-1 (or the pseudogene TRBV3-2) and TRBJ1-2; D is undetermined. The CDR3 length is 15 residues. Germline V gene lookup returns CDR1 LGHDT and CDR2 YNNKEL (reference sequence). The V end was cut by 4 bases, the J end by 1 base, with 13 bases between. This CDR3 is CASSPFFGSNYGYTF. CDR3 DNA: TGTGCCAGCAGCCCATTCTTTGGGAGTAACTATGGCTACACCTTC.